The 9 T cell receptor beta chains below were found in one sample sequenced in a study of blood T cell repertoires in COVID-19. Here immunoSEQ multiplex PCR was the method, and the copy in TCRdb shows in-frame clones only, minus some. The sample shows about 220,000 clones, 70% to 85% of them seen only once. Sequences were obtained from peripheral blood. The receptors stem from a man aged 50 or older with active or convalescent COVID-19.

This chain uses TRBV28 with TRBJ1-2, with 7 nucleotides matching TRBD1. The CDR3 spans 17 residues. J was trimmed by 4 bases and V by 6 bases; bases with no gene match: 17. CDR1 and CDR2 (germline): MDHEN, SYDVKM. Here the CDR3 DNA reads TGTGCCAGCAGCACCGGGACAGATCTACTAAGAAGCTATGGCTACACCTTC. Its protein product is CASSTGTDLLRSYGYTF.

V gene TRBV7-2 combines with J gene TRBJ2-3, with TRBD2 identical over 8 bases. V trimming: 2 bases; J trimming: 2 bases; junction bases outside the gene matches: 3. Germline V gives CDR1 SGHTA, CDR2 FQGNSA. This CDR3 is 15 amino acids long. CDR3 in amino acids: CASSLTSGHTDTQYF. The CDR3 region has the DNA TGTGCCAGCAGCTTAACTAGCGGCCACACAGATACGCAGTATTTT.

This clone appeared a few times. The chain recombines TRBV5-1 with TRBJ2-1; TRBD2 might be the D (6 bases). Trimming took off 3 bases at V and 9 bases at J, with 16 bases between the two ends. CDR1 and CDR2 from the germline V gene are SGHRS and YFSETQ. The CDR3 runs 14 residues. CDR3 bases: TGCGCCAGCAGCTCCATCACTAGCATCCCTGAGCAGTTCTTC. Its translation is CASSSITSIPEQFF.

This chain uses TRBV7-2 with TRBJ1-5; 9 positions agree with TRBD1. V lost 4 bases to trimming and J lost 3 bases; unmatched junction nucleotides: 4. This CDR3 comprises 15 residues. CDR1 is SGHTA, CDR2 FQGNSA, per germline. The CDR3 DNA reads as TGTGCCAGCAGCTACAACAGGGGGCCCAATCAGCCCCAGCATTTT. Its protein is CASSYNRGPNQPQHF.

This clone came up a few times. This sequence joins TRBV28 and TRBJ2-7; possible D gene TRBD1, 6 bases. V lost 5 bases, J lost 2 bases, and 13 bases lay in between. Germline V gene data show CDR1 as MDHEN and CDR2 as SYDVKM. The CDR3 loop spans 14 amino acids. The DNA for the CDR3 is TGTGCCAGCAGTCTCCGGACAGATGCCTACGAGCAGTACTTC. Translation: CASSLRTDAYEQYF.

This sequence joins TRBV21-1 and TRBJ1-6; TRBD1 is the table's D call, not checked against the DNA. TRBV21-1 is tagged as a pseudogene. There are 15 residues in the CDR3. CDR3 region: CASSSQGRANSPLHF. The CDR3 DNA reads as TGTGCCAGCAGCAGTCAGGGTAGGGCCAATTCACCCCTCCACTTT.

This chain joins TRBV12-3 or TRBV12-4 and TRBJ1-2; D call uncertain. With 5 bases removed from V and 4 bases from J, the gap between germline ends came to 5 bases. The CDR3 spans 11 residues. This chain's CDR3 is CASSNSYGYTF. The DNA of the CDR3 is TGTGCCAGCAGTAACAGCTATGGCTACACCTTC.

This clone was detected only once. CDR3 amino acids: CASSTTFTGTSGRRGTDTQYF. The CDR3 DNA follows: TGTGCCAGCAGCACAACTTTTACCGGGACTAGCGGGAGACGTGGCACAGATACGCAGTATTTT. The rearrangement uses TRBV28 and TRBJ2-3; 14 positions agree with TRBD2. Unmatched junction bases numbered 18, after V lost 6 bases and J lost 1 base. The CDR3 loop spans 21 amino acids. Germline-derived CDR1 and CDR2 are MDHEN and SYDVKM. Drawing the rest from reference TRBV28 and TRBJ2-3, the complete variable domain is DVKVTQSSRYLVKRTGEKVFLECVQDMDHENMFWYRQDPGLGLRLIYFSYDVKMKEKGDIPEGYSVSREKKERFSLILESASTNQTSMYLCASSTTFTGTSGRRGTDTQYFGPGTRLTVL.

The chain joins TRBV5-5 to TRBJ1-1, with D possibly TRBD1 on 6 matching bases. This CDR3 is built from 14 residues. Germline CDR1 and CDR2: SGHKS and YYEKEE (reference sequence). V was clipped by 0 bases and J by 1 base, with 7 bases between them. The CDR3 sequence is CASSLGQANTEAFF. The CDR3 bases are TGTGCCAGCAGCTTGGGACAGGCGAACACTGAAGCTTTCTTT.